The present T cell receptor (beta chain) was sequenced within a study of blood T cell repertoires in COVID-19. In the study overall: Acute-phase and convalescent COVID-19 samples originated in the United States, Italy and Spain.

The age range of participants was about 18 to 90 years, with residence in more than 20 US areas. The study assigned cohorts using participant-reported clinical history. Repertoires were generated with immunoSEQ multiplex PCR, while TCRdb's copy carries only in-frame clones and drops some. This table has roughly 210,000 clones, around 90% appearing once. There are a few counts of this clone. CDR3 length equals 14 residues. CDR1 SEHNR and CDR2 FQNEAQ come from the germline V gene (reference sequence). The V gene end was trimmed by 5 bases and the J gene end by 7 bases; junction bases not matched to a gene: 10.

The V gene is TRBV7-9, the J gene TRBJ2-7; 8 bases align to TRBD1. This receptor was taken from a man aged 25-40 years in a cohort exposed to, infected with or recovered from COVID-19 (not recorded which). The sample was PBMCs or T cells enriched from blood (not recorded which). The CDR3 sequence is CASSTGGQASEQYF. The CDR3 DNA is TGTGCCAGCAGCACTGGGGGACAGGCATCAGAGCAGTACTTC. Together with reference TRBV7-9 and TRBJ2-7, the CDR3 gives the full variable domain: DTGVSQNPRHKITKRGQNVTFRCDPISEHNRLYWYRQTLGQGPEFLTYFQNEAQLEKSRLLSDRFSAERPKGSFSTLEIQRTEQGDSAMYLCASSTGGQASEQYFGPGTRLTVT.